The 22 T cell receptor beta chains presented below share a single source sample, sequenced in a study of metastatic and nonmetastatic thyroid tumors. All patients were untreated before thyroid surgery. MiXCR reprocessed the PCR reads for TCRdb. The sample has fewer than 15,000 clones; 9.5% to 15% are singletons. The specimen sequenced was blood. The receptor source for this set is a female donor with papillary thyroid cancer or a benign thyroid nodule (not recorded which). Some clones in this sample may be carry-over from other donors' samples.

This clone was seen ten or more times. V and J are TRBV20-1 and TRBJ2-7; 9 positions agree with TRBD1. Germline V gene lookup returns CDR1 DFQATT and CDR2 SNEGSKA (reference sequence). CDR3 length equals 12 residues. CDR3 loop: CKINRGLNEQYF. The CDR3 region has the DNA TGCAAAATCAACAGGGGGCTGAACGAGCAGTACTTC.

By share, this clone counts as medium-sized. The V call is TRBV5-1, the J call TRBJ2-1; TRBD2 matches at 12 bases. J lost 9 bases, V lost 0 bases, and 4 bases had no gene match. CDR3 length: 15 residues. In germline, CDR1 is SGHRS, CDR2 YFSETQ. The CDR3, as DNA: TGCGCCAGCAGCTTGGGACTAGCGGGAGACAGTGAGCAGTTCTTC. It yields the protein CASSLGLAGDSEQFF.

This clone showed up many times. Sequence at one end of the junction differs from germline and may be a read error. Other DNA sequences in this sample translate to the same CDR3. The genes are TRBV7-3 and TRBJ1-5; D possibly corresponds to TRBD1 (5 bases). Germline V lookup: CDR1 SGHTA, CDR2 FQGTGA. The CDR3 length is 15 residues. CDR3 region: CASSLTGRGDQPQHF. Here the CDR3 DNA reads TGTGCTAGCAGCTTAACAGGAAGAGGCGATCAGCCCCAGCATTTT.

This clone qualifies as medium-sized. Other DNA variants within this sample encode the same CDR3. The V call is TRBV6-1, the J call TRBJ2-2; 8 nucleotides line up with TRBD2. CDR1 is MNHNS, CDR2 SASEGT, per germline. V lost 6 bases, J lost 3 bases, and 3 bases stayed unmatched. There are 14 residues in the CDR3. The CDR3 loop is CASRAGGDTGELFF. CDR3 DNA sequence: TGTGCCAGCAGGGCGGGGGGCGACACCGGGGAGCTGTTTTTT.

The table lists this clone with many counts. This may come from a read error, since a much larger clone is one base off. CDR3 nucleotides: TGTGCCAGCCGTACGGGCGGGGCTGCGATCGATGGCTACACCTTC. Protein sequence: CASRTGGAAIDGYTF. The chain recombines TRBV12-3 or TRBV12-4 with TRBJ1-2, with D possibly matching TRBD1 (5 bases). This CDR3 is built from 15 residues. Deletions cut 8 bases from V and 6 bases from J, with 22 bases between.

The sample holds many counts of this clone. V and J are TRBV12-3 or TRBV12-4 and TRBJ1-5; possible D gene TRBD1, 5 bases. The CDR3 spans 16 residues. Trimming cost V 2 bases and J 4 bases, with 15 bases left between them. CDR3: CASSLWGGGGNQPQHF. For the CDR3, the DNA is TGTGCCAGCAGTTTATGGGGTGGGGGGGGAAATCAGCCCCAGCATTTT.

This clone was recorded at least ten times. The chain recombines TRBV7-2 with TRBJ1-2, with a weak D call TRBD1 (6 bases). The CDR3 has 17 amino acids. V lost 5 bases and J lost 4, with 23 bases in between. Looked up from germline, CDR1 is SGHTA and CDR2 is FQGNSA. CDR3 nucleotides: TGTGCCAGCAGCCCCTGGGGGGCCATCTCGGGGGGCTATGGCTACACCTTC. It specifies CASSPWGAISGGYGYTF.

To note about this clone: A read error may be the cause here, since a much bigger clone is one base away. This sample also contains other DNA sequences that code for the same CDR3. The chain uses TRBV5-4 and TRBJ2-5, with a weak D call TRBD1 (6 bases). CDR3 length equals 14 residues. Germline values: CDR1 SGHNT, CDR2 YYREEE (reference sequence). The CDR3 sequence is CASSKGQIPETQYF. CDR3 bases: TGTGCCAGCAGCAAAGGACAGATTCCTGAGACACAGTACTTC.

This clone was seen only a few times. The chain couples TRBV6-1 to TRBJ1-2, with unresolved D. CDR3 length: 13 amino acids. From germline, CDR1 is MNHNS and CDR2 SASEGT. Trimming cost V 7 bases and J 5 bases, with 14 bases left between them. The CDR3 DNA reads TGTGCCAGCAAGCTCTCGGATAGGTATGGCTACACCTTC. Translation gives CASKLSDRYGYTF.

This clone came up many times. The gene calls are TRBV7-9 and TRBJ2-3, with TRBD2 matching 9 bases. Trimming at V came to 5 bases and at J to 4 bases, leaving 7 bases not matched to a gene. The CDR3 consists of 15 residues. CDR1 SEHNR and CDR2 FQNEAQ come from the germline V gene (reference sequence). In DNA, the CDR3 is TGTGCCAGCAGCATTAGCGGGGGAGGGGCAGATACGCAGTATTTT. Its protein product is CASSISGGGADTQYF. The full variable domain, with the rest looked up from reference TRBV7-9 and TRBJ2-3, is DTGVSQNPRHKITKRGQNVTFRCDPISEHNRLYWYRQTLGQGPEFLTYFQNEAQLEKSRLLSDRFSAERPKGSFSTLEIQRTEQGDSAMYLCASSISGGGADTQYFGPGTRLTVL.

This chain links TRBV6-5 with TRBJ2-1; D gene unclear. Trimming removed 1 base at V and 6 bases at J, with 13 bases between. Germline CDR1 and CDR2: MNHEY and SVGAGI. This CDR3 is 15 amino acids long. The DNA of the CDR3 is TGTGCCAGCAGTTACTTAGGGTCCTTCTCCAATGAGCAGTTCTTC. This gives the protein CASSYLGSFSNEQFF.

This clone was recorded at least ten times. CDR3 in amino acids: CASSPPIQGAGYNEQFF. DNA of the CDR3: TGTGCCAGCTCACCACCAATACAGGGGGCGGGCTACAATGAGCAGTTCTTC. The J gene is TRBJ2-1, the V gene TRBV18; 9 nucleotides match TRBD1. The CDR3 contains 17 residues. V was pared by 0 bases and J by 3 bases, with 6 bases of the junction left unmatched. Per germline, CDR1 KGHSH and CDR2 LQKENI.

This clone counts as medium-sized. The sample carries other DNA sequences with the same CDR3. The chain uses TRBV12-3 or TRBV12-4 and TRBJ2-1; maybe TRBD2 (7 bases). The CDR3 covers 14 residues. V gave up 5 bases and J gave up 2 bases, with 10 bases separating them. The CDR3: CASSPGGAYNEQFF. The CDR3 bases are TGTGCCAGCAGTCCGGGGGGCGCCTACAATGAGCAGTTCTTC.

This clone was seen repeatedly, ten times or more. This sequence joins TRBV20-1 and TRBJ1-2; 7 bases are a match to TRBD1. CDR3 length: 13 amino acids. Germline V CDR1 and CDR2: DFQATT, SNEGSKA (reference sequence). J gave up 5 bases and V 0 bases, and 3 bases lay outside the gene matches. CDR3 residues: CSARDPGGYGYTF. The CDR3, as DNA: TGCAGTGCTAGAGATCCAGGGGGGTATGGCTACACCTTC.

This clone is deemed medium-sized (0.01 to 0.1%). The chain carries TRBV6-1 and TRBJ2-2; D may match TRBD1 or TRBD2 (5 bases each). This CDR3 has 15 residues. The V end lost 6 bases, the J end lost 2 bases, and 13 bases lay between the germline ends. The germline gives CDR1 MNHNS, CDR2 SASEGT. CDR3 nucleotides: TGTGCCAGCAGACAAGGGACCCCAAACACCGGGGAGCTGTTTTTT. Encoded protein: CASRQGTPNTGELFF.

This clone appeared many times. This sequence joins TRBV7-9 and TRBJ2-3; 8 bases map to TRBD2. The CDR3 consists of 15 residues. Germline CDR1 is SEHNR and CDR2 is FQNEAQ (reference sequence). V lost 5 bases, J lost 5 bases, and 9 bases stayed unmatched. CDR3 coding DNA: TGTGCCAGCAGCCCCTCCGGGACTAGGCTAGATACGCAGTATTTT. Its protein product is CASSPSGTRLDTQYF.

This clone is labeled medium-sized. Additional DNA sequences in this sample encode the identical CDR3. The chain combines TRBV10-1 with TRBJ2-6; D gene unclear. V was cut by 3 bases and J by 2 bases, with 14 bases left in between. The CDR3 loop spans 17 amino acids. CDR1 is WNHNN, CDR2 SYGVQD, per germline (reference sequence). The CDR3 protein is CASSESGSATGANVLTF. The CDR3, as DNA: TGCGCCAGCAGTGAATCCGGGTCAGCCACTGGGGCCAACGTCCTGACTTTC.

The sample holds a few counts of this clone. It may be a read error: a sequence one base away is much more abundant. The V and J genes are TRBV10-3 and TRBJ1-5, with a weak D call TRBD1 (6 bases). With 7 bases removed from V and 5 bases from J, the gap between germline ends came to 12 bases. Germline V gives CDR1 ENHRY, CDR2 SYGVKD. CDR3 length: 13 amino acids. CDR3 sequence: CAIINRADQPQHF. DNA of the CDR3: TGTGCCATCATAAACAGGGCTGATCAGCCCCAGCATTTT.

This clone was seen ten or more times. V is TRBV20-1 and J is TRBJ2-7; no definite D call. The ends were cut back, 0 bases at V and 3 bases at J, with 12 bases in the middle. The CDR3 totals 14 residues. The germline CDR1 and CDR2 sequences are DFQATT and SNEGSKA (reference sequence). The CDR3 loop reads CSARDERLLYEQYF. The CDR3 coding sequence is TGCAGTGCTAGAGATGAGAGACTTCTCTACGAGCAGTACTTC.

This clone was counted many times. The sample has other DNA sequences that encode this CDR3 too. V is TRBV10-3 and J is TRBJ2-2; 11 bases are shared with TRBD1. This CDR3 comprises 15 residues. In germline, CDR1 is ENHRY, CDR2 SYGVKD. V lost 6 bases, J lost 5 bases, and 5 bases stayed unmatched. The CDR3 loop is CAISSGTGGTGELFF. The CDR3 DNA reads as TGTGCCATCAGCTCCGGGACAGGGGGGACCGGGGAGCTGTTTTTT.

This clone was counted between two and nine times. At one of its ends the junction is not consistent with the germline gene, which may arise from a read error. The gene calls are TRBV28 and TRBJ2-1; 11 bases match TRBD2. This CDR3 is built from 15 residues. The germline V gene has CDR1 MDHEN and CDR2 SYDVKM. The CDR3 reads CSSRVSGRAADEQLF. In DNA form, the CDR3 reads TGTTCCAGCAGGGTTAGCGGGAGGGCCGCGGATGAGCAGCTCTTC.

This clone qualifies as medium-sized. The chain employs TRBV6-1 and TRBJ2-6; the D is unclear. This CDR3 spans 15 amino acids. Trimming pared 1 base from V and 0 bases from J, leaving 4 bases between. CDR1 and CDR2 from the germline V gene are MNHNS and SASEGT. The CDR3 is CASSEDNSGANVLTF. The CDR3 nucleotides are TGTGCCAGCAGTGAAGACAACTCTGGGGCCAACGTCCTGACTTTC.